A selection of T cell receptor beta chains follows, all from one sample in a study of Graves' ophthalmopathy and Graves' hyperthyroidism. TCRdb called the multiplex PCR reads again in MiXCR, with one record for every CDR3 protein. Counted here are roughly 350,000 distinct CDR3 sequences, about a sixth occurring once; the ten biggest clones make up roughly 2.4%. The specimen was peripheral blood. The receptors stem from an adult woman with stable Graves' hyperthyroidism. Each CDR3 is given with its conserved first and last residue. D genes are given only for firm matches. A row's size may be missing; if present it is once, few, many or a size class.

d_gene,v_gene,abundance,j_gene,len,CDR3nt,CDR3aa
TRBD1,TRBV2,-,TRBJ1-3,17,TGTGCCAGCAGCCCCGGGACAGGCAATGCTGCGGGAAACACCATATATTTT,CASSPGTGNAAGNTIYF
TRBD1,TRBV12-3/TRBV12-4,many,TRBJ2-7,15,TGTGCCAGCAGTAGACAGGGGTCTAGGTCCTACGAGCAGTACTTC,CASSRQGSRSYEQYF
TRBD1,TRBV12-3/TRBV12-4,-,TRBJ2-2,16,TGTGCCAGCACCCCGACCGGGACAGGAGGGACCGGGGAGCTGTTTTTT,CASTPTGTGGTGELFF
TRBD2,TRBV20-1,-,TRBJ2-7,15,TGCAGTGCCTCCAACTCCGGGACTAGCGGATACGAGCAGTACTTC,CSASNSGTSGYEQYF
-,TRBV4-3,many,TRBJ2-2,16,TGCGCCAGCAGCCAAGATTGGGGCCCAAACACCGGGGAGCTGTTTTTT,CASSQDWGPNTGELFF
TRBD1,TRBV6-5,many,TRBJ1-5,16,TGTGCCAGCAGTTTCCTGGGGACAGGGGGCGATCAGCCCCAGCATTTT,CASSFLGTGGDQPQHF
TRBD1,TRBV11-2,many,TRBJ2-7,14,TGTGCCAGCAGCCGCGTACAGGGGATCTACGAGCAGTACTTC,CASSRVQGIYEQYF
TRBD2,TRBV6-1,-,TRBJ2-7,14,TGTGCCAGCACCACTAGCGGGAATAGTTACGAGCAGTACTTC,CASTTSGNSYEQYF
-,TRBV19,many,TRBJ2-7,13,TGTGCCAGTAGTGGTAACATGGACTACGAGCAGTACTTC,CASSGNMDYEQYF
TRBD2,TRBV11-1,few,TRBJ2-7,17,TGTGCCAGCAGCTTAACCGCTACTAGCGGGAGCTCCTACGAGCAGTACTTC,CASSLTATSGSSYEQYF
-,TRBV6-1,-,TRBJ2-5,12,TGTGCCAGCAGGGAAGGTCGGGAGACCCAGTACTTC,CASREGRETQYF
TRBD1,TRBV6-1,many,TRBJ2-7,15,TGTGCCAGCAGTGACCAGGGACAGGCAACCTACGAGCAGTACTTC,CASSDQGQATYEQYF
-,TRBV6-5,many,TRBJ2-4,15,TGTGCCAGCAGTAACAGACCCGTATCCAAAAACATTCAGTACTTC,CASSNRPVSKNIQYF
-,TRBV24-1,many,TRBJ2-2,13,TGTGCCACCAGTGAAGGGGCCACCGGGGAGCTGTTTTTT,CATSEGATGELFF
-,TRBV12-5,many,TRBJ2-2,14,TGTGCTAGTTTTGGCATACCGAACACCGGGGAGCTGTTTTTT,CASFGIPNTGELFF
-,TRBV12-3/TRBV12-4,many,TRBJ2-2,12,TGTGCCAGCAGGTGGGACACCGGGGAGCTGTTTTTT,CASRWDTGELFF
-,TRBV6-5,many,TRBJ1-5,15,TGTGCCAGCAGTTACCCGACGGGAAGCAATCAGCCCCAGCATTTT,CASSYPTGSNQPQHF
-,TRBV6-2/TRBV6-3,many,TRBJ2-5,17,TGTGCCAGCAGTTCTGCGGGGGGGACAGGGGCAGAAGAGACCCAGTACTTC,CASSSAGGTGAEETQYF
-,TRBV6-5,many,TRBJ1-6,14,TGTGCCAGCAATCCGGGACACCCGAGGTCACCCCTCCACTTT,CASNPGHPRSPLHF
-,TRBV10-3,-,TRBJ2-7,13,TGTGCCATCAGTGAGGGCGGCAGCTACGAGCAGTACTTC,CAISEGGSYEQYF
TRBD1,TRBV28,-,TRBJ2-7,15,TGTGCCAGCAGTCCGACGGGACAGGCCCCATACGAGCAGTACTTC,CASSPTGQAPYEQYF
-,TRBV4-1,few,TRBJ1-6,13,TGCGCCAGCAGCCAAGAGCGGTTTTCACCCCTCCACTTT,CASSQERFSPLHF
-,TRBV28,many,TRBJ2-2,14,TGTGCCAGCAGAAATACAGGATTCACCGGGGAGCTGTTTTTT,CASRNTGFTGELFF
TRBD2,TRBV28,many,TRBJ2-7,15,TGTGCCAGCAGTTCGCCGACTAGCGGGATCTACGAGCAGTACTTC,CASSSPTSGIYEQYF
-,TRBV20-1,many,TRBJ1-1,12,TGCAGTGCTCCCCGCTGGGACACTGAAGCTTTCTTT,CSAPRWDTEAFF
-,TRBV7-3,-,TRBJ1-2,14,TGTGCCAGCAGCTCCGAGGGGACAATCTATGGCTACACCTTC,CASSSEGTIYGYTF
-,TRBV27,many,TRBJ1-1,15,TGTGCCAGCATCGGGGCGCGGGGGATGAACACTGAAGCTTTCTTT,CASIGARGMNTEAFF
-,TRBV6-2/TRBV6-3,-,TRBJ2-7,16,TGTGCCAGCAGTTACTCTAGGACGGAGAGTTCCTACGATCAGTACTTC,CASSYSRTESSYDQYF
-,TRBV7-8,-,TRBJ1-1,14,TGTGCCAGCAGCAACATTGGCAGGGACACTGAAGCTTTCTTT,CASSNIGRDTEAFF
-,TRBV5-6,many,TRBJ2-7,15,TGTGCCAGCAGCCCCGACAGGGACTCGACCTACGAGCAGTACTTC,CASSPDRDSTYEQYF
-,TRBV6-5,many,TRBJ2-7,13,TGTGCCAGCAGTATCGGCCTCTACTACGAGCAGTACTTC,CASSIGLYYEQYF
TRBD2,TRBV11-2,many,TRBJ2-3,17,TGTGCCAGCAGCTCCCTCCGGACTAGCGGAGATGTGGATACGCAGTATTTT,CASSSLRTSGDVDTQYF
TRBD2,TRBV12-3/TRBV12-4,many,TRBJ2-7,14,TGTGCCAGCAGCTCCCTCGGACTAGCGGGAGAGCAGTACTTC,CASSSLGLAGEQYF
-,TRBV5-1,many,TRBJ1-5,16,TGCGCCAGCAGCTTCCAACCCCGGGACAGCAATCAGCCCCAGCATTTT,CASSFQPRDSNQPQHF
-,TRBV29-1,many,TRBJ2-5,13,TGCAGCGTTGATTGGCAGGGGGGCGAGACCCAGTACTTC,CSVDWQGGETQYF
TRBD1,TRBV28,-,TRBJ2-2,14,TGTGCCAGCAGTACAGGGGGCCGTATCGGGGAGCTGTTTTTT,CASSTGGRIGELFF
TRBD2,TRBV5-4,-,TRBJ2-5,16,TGTGCCAGCAGCTTGGGTAGCGGGGGGTTTGGGGAGACCCAGCACTTC,CASSLGSGGFGETQHF
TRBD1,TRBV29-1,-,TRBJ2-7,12,TGCAGCGTGACCACAGGGGGCGGCGAGCAGTACTTC,CSVTTGGGEQYF
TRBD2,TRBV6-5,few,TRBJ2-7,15,TGTGCCAGCAGTTACTCGAATAGCGGGGCCTACGAGCAGTACTTC,CASSYSNSGAYEQYF
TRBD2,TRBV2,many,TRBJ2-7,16,TGTGCCAGCAGCCTCCCAAAAGCGGGAGTTAGCTACGAGCAGTACTTC,CASSLPKAGVSYEQYF
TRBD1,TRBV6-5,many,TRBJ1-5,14,TGTGCCAGCAGGCCCGGACAGGGAGTTTGGCCCCAGCATTTT,CASRPGQGVWPQHF